This is a list of T cell receptor beta chains from one sample in a study of blood T cells in healthy people across ages. TCRdb called the 5' RACE reads again in MiXCR, with one record for every CDR3 protein. The sample has about 730,000 distinct CDR3 sequences; roughly 44% are singletons. Sequenced material: blood. These receptors came from a woman aged 60-75 years in good health. Both conserved end residues are part of each CDR3. D genes are given only for firm matches. A clone size is listed for some rows: how often the clone was seen (once, few, many), or a class if it is expanded.

D	V	J	size	DNA	CDR3
NA	TRBV6-2/TRBV6-3	TRBJ2-3	few	TGTGCCAGCGGTAGGCGAGAACAGGGGTATTTT	CASGRREQGYF
NA	TRBV6-1	TRBJ1-2	NA	TGTGCCAGCAGACTCCGGGACACCTCCTCGGGGTACTATGGCTACACCTTC	CASRLRDTSSGYYGYTF
TRBD1	TRBV29-1	TRBJ2-1	NA	TGCAGCGTTGAATCCGGGACAGGGGCGTACAATGAGCAGTTCTTC	CSVESGTGAYNEQFF
TRBD2	TRBV12-3/TRBV12-4	TRBJ2-7	once	TGTGCCAGCAGTTTGGGTAGCGGGGGCCGAGGCTTGTACTTC	CASSLGSGGRGLYF
NA	TRBV6-6	TRBJ2-7	few	TGTGCCAGCAGTTACTCGACTCCTGGCGAGCAGTACTTC	CASSYSTPGEQYF
NA	TRBV10-3	TRBJ1-6	few	TGTGCCTCTCGGGAGGAGAATAATTCACCCCTCCACTTT	CASREENNSPLHF
TRBD2	TRBV2	TRBJ2-1	NA	TGTGCCAGCAGTACTAGTGCTAGCGGGAGCTGGAATGAGCAGTTCTTC	CASSTSASGSWNEQFF
TRBD2	TRBV9	TRBJ2-1	many	TGTGCCAGCAGCCCCCGACCGAGTAGCGGGGGCTCCTACAATGAGCAGTTCTTC	CASSPRPSSGGSYNEQFF
NA	TRBV4-2	TRBJ2-3	NA	TGTGCCAGCAGCCAAGAGACGGGGGACCTCAGTTCGCAGTATTTT	CASSQETGDLSSQYF
TRBD1	TRBV6-5	TRBJ2-5	few	TGTGCCAGCAGTTACGGGGGACAGGAAGAGACCCAGTACTTC	CASSYGGQEETQYF
NA	TRBV6-5	TRBJ1-5	NA	TGTGCCAGTGGGACCTCCAATCAGCCCCAGCATTTT	CASGTSNQPQHF
NA	TRBV28	TRBJ2-7	once	TGTGCCAGCAGCTTATGGCGGGTGGGCAGGGCCTACGAGCAGTACTTC	CASSLWRVGRAYEQYF
TRBD2	TRBV7-2	TRBJ2-1	once	TGTGCCAGCAGCTCCACGGGAGGGGGGACTAATGAGCAGTTCTTC	CASSSTGGGTNEQFF
NA	TRBV6-1	TRBJ2-5	few	TGTGCCAGCCTCGCGGGCTCGATTTTTGAGACCCAGTACTTC	CASLAGSIFETQYF
TRBD1	TRBV29-1	TRBJ2-1	many	TGCAGCGTTGAAGGGGGAGACAGGGACTCCTACAATGAGCAGTTCTTC	CSVEGGDRDSYNEQFF
TRBD2	TRBV12-3/TRBV12-4	TRBJ2-1	NA	TGTGCCAGCAGTCTCCGACTAGCGGCAAATGAGCAGTTCTTC	CASSLRLAANEQFF
TRBD2	TRBV27	TRBJ2-1	few	TGTGCCAGCAGTTTATGGGCTGGGACTAGCGGGTACAATGAGCAGTTCTTC	CASSLWAGTSGYNEQFF
NA	TRBV27	TRBJ1-2	NA	TGTGCCAGCAGTTTACGGGGGACGGAAATTCGGGGTGGCTACACCTTC	CASSLRGTEIRGGYTF
TRBD2	TRBV19	TRBJ2-7	NA	TGTGCCAGTAGTGGGACTGGACTAGCGGGGGTCGAGCAGTACTTC	CASSGTGLAGVEQYF
TRBD2	TRBV19	TRBJ2-3	NA	TGTGCCAGTACGCTCGGGGGGGCCCCCACTAGCACAGATACGCAGTATTTT	CASTLGGAPTSTDTQYF
NA	TRBV2	TRBJ2-1	NA	TGTGCCAGCGCGGAGGGCCAAGAGACCCAGTTCTTC	CASAEGQETQFF
NA	TRBV25-1	TRBJ2-3	NA	TGTGCCAGCAAGCGGTCGCCTAAGGGGGATACGCAGTATTTT	CASKRSPKGDTQYF
NA	TRBV25-1	TRBJ2-5	NA	TGTGCCAGCAGTGATAACTTCCCTGAGACCCAGTACTTC	CASSDNFPETQYF
NA	TRBV9	TRBJ2-2	NA	TGTGCCAGCAGAGACGGGGGAACCGGGGAGCTGTTTTTT	CASRDGGTGELFF
TRBD1	TRBV3-1	TRBJ1-2	few	TGTGCCAGCAGCCACCGACAGGGGACCTATGGCTACACCTTC	CASSHRQGTYGYTF
TRBD1	TRBV5-1	TRBJ2-3	many	TGTGCCAGCAGTTTCGGACAGGGGGCAGATACGCAGTATTTT	CASSFGQGADTQYF
NA	TRBV6-5	TRBJ2-3	few	TGTGCCAGCAGTTACTCAGGGGTTCAAGCAGATACGCAGTATTTT	CASSYSGVQADTQYF
NA	TRBV29-1	TRBJ1-2	NA	TGCAGCGTGCAGGACAGCAACTATGGCTACACCTTC	CSVQDSNYGYTF
TRBD2	TRBV7-3	TRBJ2-1	few	TGTGCCAGCAGCTTAACCGGGGTGGTAGCGGGAAACAATGAGCAGTTCTTC	CASSLTGVVAGNNEQFF
NA	TRBV29-1	TRBJ2-5	NA	TGCAGTGCTGCCCATGAGGGAGGAGAGACCCAGTACTTC	CSAAHEGGETQYF
TRBD1	TRBV3-1	TRBJ1-3	NA	TGTGCCAGCAGCCAAGAGACAGGGGCCCATGAAAACACCATATATTTT	CASSQETGAHENTIYF
TRBD1	TRBV11-2	TRBJ2-7	NA	TGTGCCAGCAGCCAGCTGACAGGGGACGAGCAGTACTTC	CASSQLTGDEQYF
NA	TRBV11-3	TRBJ2-7	NA	TGTGCCAGCAGTCTAGTGGGCAGGGACGAGCAGTACTTC	CASSLVGRDEQYF
TRBD1	TRBV6-5	TRBJ2-4	NA	TGTGCCAGCAGTTACCGGACCCCGGGACAGGGGAAGACCAAAAACATTCAGTACTTC	CASSYRTPGQGKTKNIQYF
NA	TRBV2	TRBJ2-5	many	TGTGCCAGCAAGAGAGGTGACGGAGAGACCCAGTACTTC	CASKRGDGETQYF
NA	TRBV7-2	TRBJ2-7	NA	TGTGCCAGCAGCTCGACAGAGGGTTACTACGAGCAGTACTTC	CASSSTEGYYEQYF
NA	TRBV7-9	TRBJ1-1	NA	TGTGCCCTACCGGACCCCTTGAACACTGAAGCTTTCTTT	CALPDPLNTEAFF
NA	TRBV4-1	TRBJ2-4	NA	TGCGCCAGCAGCCAAGTGGGGGGGCCCACAAACATTCAGTACTTC	CASSQVGGPTNIQYF
NA	TRBV4-2	TRBJ1-1	few	TGTGCCAGCAGCCACCCCATGGAGGGGCTGAACACTGAAGCTTTCTTT	CASSHPMEGLNTEAFF
TRBD2	TRBV10-3	TRBJ2-3	NA	TGTGCCATCAGTAAGGGACTAGCGGCCAACTTCACAGATACGCAGTATTTT	CAISKGLAANFTDTQYF
TRBD2	TRBV11-3	TRBJ2-1	few	TGTGCCAGCAGCTTTGGCGGGAGACTCGGGAATGAGCAGTTCTTC	CASSFGGRLGNEQFF
NA	TRBV6-2/TRBV6-3	TRBJ1-5	NA	TGTGCCAGCAGATCCGGGACCTGGGGGCAGCCCCAGCATTTT	CASRSGTWGQPQHF
TRBD1	TRBV20-1	TRBJ1-1	NA	TGCAGTGCTAGAAGGCTTACAGGGGGTGCACTAAACACTGAAGCTTTCTTT	CSARRLTGGALNTEAFF
NA	TRBV7-2	TRBJ1-3	NA	TGTGCCAGCAGCGCCTCCCCGGACACCATATATTTT	CASSASPDTIYF
TRBD2	TRBV7-2	TRBJ2-1	NA	TGTGCCAGCAGCATAGTTACCAGCGGGAGAGGGCATGAGCAGTTCTTC	CASSIVTSGRGHEQFF
NA	TRBV5-1	TRBJ2-6	NA	TGCGCCAGCAGCTTGGCAGATGGGGCCAACGTCCTGACTTTC	CASSLADGANVLTF
NA	TRBV6-1	TRBJ2-5	NA	TGTGCCAGCAGTACGGGGGGCCCGTACCAAGAGACCCAGTACTTC	CASSTGGPYQETQYF
NA	TRBV27	TRBJ1-2	NA	TGTGCCAGCAGACCCCCAGGAGGGGCCTATGGCTACACCTTC	CASRPPGGAYGYTF
NA	TRBV20-1	TRBJ2-1	NA	TGCAGTGCAGGGGCCTTAGGCTACAATGAGCAGTTCTTC	CSAGALGYNEQFF
TRBD2	TRBV4-3	TRBJ2-7	few	TGCGCCAGCAGCCAAGATATAACTAGCGGGAGCTACAATGAGCAGTACTTC	CASSQDITSGSYNEQYF
NA	TRBV5-5	TRBJ2-3	NA	TGTGCCAGCAGACCCGGACGCCAGGGGCCAGATACGCAGTATTTT	CASRPGRQGPDTQYF
TRBD2	TRBV12-3/TRBV12-4	TRBJ2-7	NA	TGTGCCAGCAGCACCCAATGGGCTAGCGGGGGGACCTACGAGCAGTACTTC	CASSTQWASGGTYEQYF
TRBD2	TRBV30	TRBJ2-3	NA	TGTGCCTGGACTAGCGGGGACACAGATACGCAGTATTTT	CAWTSGDTDTQYF
NA	TRBV9	TRBJ2-3	many	TGTGCCAGCAGCGGGCTTAGCACAGATACGCAGTATTTT	CASSGLSTDTQYF
NA	TRBV3-1	TRBJ2-7	many	TGTGCCAGCAGCCAAGGCTTAACCGGGGATCGCGAGCAGTACTTC	CASSQGLTGDREQYF
NA	TRBV12-5	TRBJ1-1	NA	TGTGCTAGTGGCCTGGGACTCCTAGGGAACACTGAAGCTTTCTTT	CASGLGLLGNTEAFF
TRBD2	TRBV10-1	TRBJ2-5	NA	TGCGCCAGCTCGGGGGCGGGGGGTAATGAGCAGTACTTC	CASSGAGGNEQYF
NA	TRBV7-9	TRBJ2-5	NA	TGTGCCAGCAGCCCCCCCGCGACAGGTTATAGGGAGACCCAGTACTTC	CASSPPATGYRETQYF